This T cell receptor beta chain was retrieved from a study of cytomegalovirus exposure and HLA in healthy donors (TCRdb year 2017). As for the study more broadly: According to an earlier analysis of a few hundred of the donors, about 179 million T cells yielded roughly 110 million unique TCR beta sequences and 250 to 350 Gb of sequence data. Donor age, sex, ethnicity and CMV serostatus were compiled together with the repertoire data. Four to six DR-DQ haplotypes were handled as single units for association and clustering, since linkage in the cohort was strong. Along with the roughly 670-subject first cohort, a separate validation cohort of over a hundred different subjects was used. A later analysis re-analyzed previously published TCR beta repertoires from roughly 690 donors and added high-resolution HLA genotyping to study TCR occurrence patterns. All discovery cohort repertoires had been generated using a single sequencing platform. In an earlier analysis of roughly 580 of the donors, high-throughput TCR beta sequencing was used to judge whether each TCR beta V gene segment behaved as functional or pseudogenic. Genome-wide SNP genotypes for about 60% of the roughly 700 donors were used in a later genetic analysis, which treated that subset as a discovery cohort. Approximately 310 gigabases of sequencing data and approximately 80 million unique TCR sequences were included in an early release covering roughly 700 HLA-typed donors. The study used immunosequencing to profile the T cell repertoires of hundreds of subjects and linked those repertoires to cytomegalovirus serostatus. Of the roughly 400 genotyped donors, approximately 83% fell in the genetic ancestry cluster associated with self-reported Caucasian donors. High-throughput TCR immunosequencing, statistical association of individual TCRs with disease status, and machine learning were combined to predict cytomegalovirus infection status. HLA typing covered class I and class II loci at four-digit resolution. Rather than using new phenotypic data, the later analysis identified candidate immune exposures from TCR beta sequences and from how often those sequences occurred across donors. The study aimed to test whether cataloging public T cell receptors could reveal signatures of past pathogen exposure. The number of typed donors differed by locus: 629-630 for A, B, C, DRB1 and DQB1; some 500 for DQA1; 606 for DPA1; and about 450 for DPB1. Across 300 to 500 genotyped donors of the cohort, an average of about 240,000 unique TCR beta nucleotide sequences per donor were sequenced, and roughly 20% of those sequences were non-productive. Results the study describes overall, beyond this receptor: CMV serostatus was the only immune exposure information available for the cohort. In a later analysis, HLA-associated TCR beta chains were found to be more clonally expanded and to have lower generation probabilities than equally common non-associated chains. In vitro tests confirmed that a few of the cytomegalovirus-associated TCR beta chains recognize cytomegalovirus antigens. Assigning TCR associations to individual alleles was difficult when HLA alleles, especially DR and DQ, strongly co-occurred. A later genetic analysis associated a missense DCLRE1C variant with V-gene and J-gene trimming of TCR beta chains, and an independent cohort replicated the association. Specific HLA alleles were associated with roughly 16,000 TCR beta sequences at a false discovery rate of 0.05 in a later analysis. HLA typing was unavailable for some donors at each locus, so association tests used only the typed subset. Correlated functional status among segregating V segments might reflect linkage disequilibrium, but an unknown experimental factor could not be ruled out. In a later analysis, most CMV-associated TCR beta chains were found to appear HLA-restricted, with HLA associations seemingly driven largely by CMV exposure. The cohort was sequenced for TCR beta chains only, and without alpha or paired-chain data the features that could be detected were limited. The earlier analysis of 587 of the donors excluded over 15 rarely observed V segments, including chromosome 9 orphons, because counts were too low. A total of roughly 160 TCR beta chains were listed by the study as associated with cytomegalovirus. The classifier was reported to diagnose cytomegalovirus status with high specificity and sensitivity in both the original cohort and the validation cohort. A later genetic analysis reported fewer N-insertions in productive TCRs among donors in an Asian-associated ancestry cluster than the approximately 700-donor mean. It was suggested by the authors that the approach could potentially be generalized to other disease states and immunological phenotypes. Sequencing depth was assumed to be roughly uniform across donors in the presence/absence analyses, though that assumption may not hold. Several of the top co-occurrence clusters appeared to be linked to parvovirus B19, influenza, CMV and Epstein-Barr virus, according to a later analysis. A cluster of highly shared sequence variants was judged likely to represent a technical artifact of the sequencing pipeline. A further reported finding was that TCR beta sequences accurately predicted the HLA-A and HLA-B alleles for most subjects in the first cohort. Some IMGT-functional V segments, including TRBV6-2 and TRBV6-3, could not be distinguished by the 87-base-pair reads and were therefore excluded. An earlier analysis of several hundred of the donors showed that most TCR beta V segments appeared in productive rearrangements either about 87% or about 30% of the time, which broadly matched IMGT annotations. Most TCR sequences were observed very rarely across donors, whereas some public TCRs were present in many individuals. In a later analysis, the rate of TCR association differed among HLA loci, with DRB1 alleles having the most associated TCRs and HLA-C alleles having the fewest.

CDR1 and CDR2 are drawn from the germline V gene: MDHEN, SYDVKM. There are 14 amino acids in the CDR3, from cysteine to phenylalanine inclusive. The CDR3 DNA has 42 bases and is translated from base 1. The trim is 5 bases for V and 8 bases for J, with a gap of 15 bases between the germline ends. A word on this clone: Its antigen remains unidentified. No qualities accompany the bases; no much larger clone lies one base away.

Libraries were built with the immunoSEQ multiplex PCR assay. For the multiplex PCR, a mixture combining 60 forward primers for TCR Vbeta segments and 13 reverse primers for TCR Jbeta segments was used. Amplification of the CDR3 region of rearranged TCR beta genes was performed with a multiplex PCR assay on genomic DNA. Amplified TCR beta libraries were sequenced as 87-base-pair reads on the Illumina HiSeq System. The authors' pipeline ran thus. A later analysis counted approximately 76 million unique TCR beta chains across the 690 or so repertoires, and roughly 11 million of these chains were shared by at least two donors. To remove PCR and sequencing errors, raw reads were error-corrected and collapsed into unique sequences using a nearest-neighbor algorithm that merged closely related sequences. To assign V, D and J gene segments, CDR3 sequences were aligned to IMGT reference sequences. Each retained sequence needed at least a six-nucleotide match to both a V gene segment and a J gene segment. Rearrangements were called productive when the CDR3 lacked stop codons and stayed in frame with V and J; all others were non-productive. CDR3 was defined according to IMGT convention as the region running from the second conserved V-encoded cysteine to the conserved J-encoded phenylalanine. The earlier analysis of a few hundred of the donors excluded any sequence lacking an unambiguous match to a single V gene segment. In an earlier analysis of more than 500 of the donors, a V segment was called functional when productive rearrangements were above 56.7%, and segregating when the standard deviation between donors exceeded 5%. A statistical classification framework was developed to diagnose cytomegalovirus status using the catalog of TCR beta chain sequences. V and J gene assignment, in a later analysis, came from comparing TCR nucleotide sequences with IMGT/GENE-DB human TR gene sequences. The TCRdist pipeline was used in a later analysis to assign CDR3 sequences and most-parsimonious VDJ recombination scenarios. In a later analysis, every TCR beta chain was defined by the combination of its CDR3 amino acid sequence and its V-gene family, and reads without a unique V-gene family were dropped. In a later analysis, 450 to 600 highly shared, low-generation-probability nucleotide sequences were removed to address suspected cross-contamination and a sequencing artifact. For each public chain, a later analysis derived a clonal expansion index from normalized ranks of inferred template counts within each repertoire. Generation probabilities in a later analysis came from a VDJ recombination model fitted to out-of-frame rearrangements, and those results were checked against IGoR. In a later analysis, hypergeometric tests were used to score TCR-TCR, TCR-HLA and TCR-CMV co-occurrence, with a repertoire-size bias correction applied to TCR pairs. A later analysis estimated false discovery rates by permuting HLA or CMV assignments 20 times. A later analysis grouped co-occurring TCRs with DBSCAN, adding TCRdist sequence similarity when clustering within HLA-allele-positive subsets. Co-occurrence clustering excluded repertoires with fewer than 30,000 or more than 120,000 public chains, plus five with anomalous nucleotide sharing. Here the immuneACCESS table is served through TCRdb, limited to in-frame sequences with V and J called. Missing clones are a known gap in these copies; in checked studies unresolved V genes cover under half, and the rest lacks a known reason. That table furnishes V, J and clone size, whereas the DNA furnished D and trimming. For this sample the table gives approximately 100,000 clones, of which around 85% were detected only once. Of the sample, around 3.6% is held by the ten largest clones.

The cohort comprised approximately 700 healthy bone marrow donors. At the time of sampling, every cohort member was nominally healthy, though immune exposures that went unrecorded were likely present. The donor tested CMV seronegative, placing the donor among the roughly 400 seronegative members of the cohort. A peripheral blood sample was provided by each donor, and peripheral blood mononuclear cells were used for TCR beta sequencing. The Qiagen DNeasy Blood Extraction Kit was used to extract genomic DNA from the blood cell samples. The clonotype comes from a man aged 25-45 years in good health and CMV-seronegative. Here the chain combines TRBV28 and TRBJ1-4, with the D gene not confidently named. Sequenced input: PBMCs. The nucleotide sequence reads TGTGCCAGCAGTCCTGCGGGTATTGGCGAAAAACTGTTTTTT. Its coded protein is CASSPAGIGEKLFF.